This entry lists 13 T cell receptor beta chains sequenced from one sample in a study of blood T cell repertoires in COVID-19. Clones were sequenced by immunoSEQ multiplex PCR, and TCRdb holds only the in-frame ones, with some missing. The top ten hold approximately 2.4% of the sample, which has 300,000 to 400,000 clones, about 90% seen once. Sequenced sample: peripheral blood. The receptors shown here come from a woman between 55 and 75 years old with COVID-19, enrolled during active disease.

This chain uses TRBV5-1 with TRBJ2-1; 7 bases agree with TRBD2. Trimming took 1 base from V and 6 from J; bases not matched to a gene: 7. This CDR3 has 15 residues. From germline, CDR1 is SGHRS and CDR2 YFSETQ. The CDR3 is CASSLNGLVGNEQFF. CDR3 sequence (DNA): TGCGCCAGCAGCTTGAATGGACTAGTAGGCAATGAGCAGTTCTTC. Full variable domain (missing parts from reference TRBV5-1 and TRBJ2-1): KAGVTQTPRYLIKTRGQQVTLSCSPISGHRSVSWYQQTPGQGLQFLFEYFSETQRNKGNFPGRFSGRQFSNSRSEMNVSTLELGDSALYLCASSLNGLVGNEQFFGPGTRLTVL.

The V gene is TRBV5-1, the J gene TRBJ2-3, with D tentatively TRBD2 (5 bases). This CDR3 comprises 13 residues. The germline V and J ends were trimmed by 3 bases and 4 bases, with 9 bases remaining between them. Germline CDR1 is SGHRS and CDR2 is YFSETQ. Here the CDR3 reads CASSSTRSDTQYF. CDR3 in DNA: TGCGCCAGCAGCTCCACTAGATCAGATACGCAGTATTTT.

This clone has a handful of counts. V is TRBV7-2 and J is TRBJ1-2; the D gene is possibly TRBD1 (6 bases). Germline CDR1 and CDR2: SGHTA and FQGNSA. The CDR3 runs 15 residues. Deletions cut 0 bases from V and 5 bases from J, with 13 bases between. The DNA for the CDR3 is TGTGCCAGCAGCTTAGCGACAGGAGCCCAATATGGCTACACCTTC. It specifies CASSLATGAQYGYTF.

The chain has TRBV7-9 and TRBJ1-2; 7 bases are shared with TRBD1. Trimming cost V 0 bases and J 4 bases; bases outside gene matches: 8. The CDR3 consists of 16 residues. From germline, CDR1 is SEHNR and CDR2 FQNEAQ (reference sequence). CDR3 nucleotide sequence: TGTGCCAGCAGCTTAGCTCGGACAGGCGAAACCTATGGCTACACCTTC. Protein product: CASSLARTGETYGYTF.

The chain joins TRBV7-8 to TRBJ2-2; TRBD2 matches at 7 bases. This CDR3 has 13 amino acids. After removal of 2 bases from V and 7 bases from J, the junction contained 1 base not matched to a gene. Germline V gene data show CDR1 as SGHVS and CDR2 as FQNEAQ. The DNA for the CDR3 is TGTGCCAGCAGCTTACGGGGGGACGGGGAGCTGTTTTTT. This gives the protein CASSLRGDGELFF.

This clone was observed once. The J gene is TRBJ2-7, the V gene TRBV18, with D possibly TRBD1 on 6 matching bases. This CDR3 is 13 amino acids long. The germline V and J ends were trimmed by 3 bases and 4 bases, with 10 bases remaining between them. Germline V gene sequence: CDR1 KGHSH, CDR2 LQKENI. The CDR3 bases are TGTGCCAGCTCACCGCAGGGGAGATACGAGCAGTACTTC. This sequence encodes CASSPQGRYEQYF.

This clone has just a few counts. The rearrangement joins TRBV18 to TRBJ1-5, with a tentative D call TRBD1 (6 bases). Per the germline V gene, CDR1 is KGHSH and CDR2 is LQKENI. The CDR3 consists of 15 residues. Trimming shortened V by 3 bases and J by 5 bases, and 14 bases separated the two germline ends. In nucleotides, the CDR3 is TGTGCCAGCTCACCTGGACAGCTAGATGATCAGCCCCAGCATTTT. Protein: CASSPGQLDDQPQHF.

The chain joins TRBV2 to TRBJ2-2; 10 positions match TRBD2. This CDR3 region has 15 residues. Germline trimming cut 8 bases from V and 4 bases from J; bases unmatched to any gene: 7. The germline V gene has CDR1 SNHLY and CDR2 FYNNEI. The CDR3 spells CASWLAGVGTGELFF. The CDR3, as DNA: TGTGCCAGCTGGCTAGCGGGGGTTGGCACCGGGGAGCTGTTTTTT.

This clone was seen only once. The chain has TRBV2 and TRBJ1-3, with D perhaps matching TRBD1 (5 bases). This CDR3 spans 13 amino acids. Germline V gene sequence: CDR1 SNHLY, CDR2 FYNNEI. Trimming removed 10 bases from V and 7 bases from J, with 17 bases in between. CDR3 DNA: TGTGCCAACACGGGACTTACCGGGAACACCATATATTTT. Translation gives CANTGLTGNTIYF.

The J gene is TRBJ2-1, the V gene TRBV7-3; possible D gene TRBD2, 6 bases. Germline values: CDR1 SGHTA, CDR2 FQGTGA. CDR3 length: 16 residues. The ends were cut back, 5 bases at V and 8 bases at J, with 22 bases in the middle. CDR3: CASSANPRLVGDEQFF. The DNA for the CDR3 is TGTGCCAGCAGCGCCAACCCTAGACTAGTTGGCGATGAGCAGTTCTTC.

The CDR3 region has the DNA TGTGCCAGCTCACCAAGGGGACAGGGGGCGCGAGGTACCTTC. This encodes CASSPRGQGARGTF. V gene TRBV18 combines with J gene TRBJ1-2, with 12 bases aligning to TRBD1. The CDR3 has 14 residues. The germline V gene has CDR1 KGHSH and CDR2 LQKENI. Trimming cost V 2 bases and J 14 bases; bases outside gene matches: 9.

CDR3 amino acids: CASSPRQGGNTEAFF. The CDR3 DNA reads TGTGCCAGCAGCCCGCGACAGGGCGGGAACACTGAAGCTTTCTTT. This chain links TRBV11-1 with TRBJ1-1, with 7 bases lining up with TRBD1. The CDR3 has 15 residues. The trim removed 5 bases at V and 1 base at J, leaving 7 bases unmatched. Germline CDR1 is SGHAT and CDR2 is FQDESV (reference sequence).

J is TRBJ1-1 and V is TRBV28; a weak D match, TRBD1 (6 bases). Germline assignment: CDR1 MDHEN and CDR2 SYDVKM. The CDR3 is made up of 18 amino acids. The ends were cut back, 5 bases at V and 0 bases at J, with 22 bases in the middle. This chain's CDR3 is CASSTLQPGTFMNTEAFF. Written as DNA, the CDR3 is TGTGCCAGCAGTACCCTTCAACCCGGGACATTTATGAACACTGAAGCTTTCTTT.